This T cell receptor beta chain is drawn from a study of tumor-infiltrating lymphocytes in oesophageal squamous cell carcinoma. MiXCR, run by TCRdb on the PCR reads, gives a single entry per CDR3 protein. The sample consists of just under 20,000 distinct CDR3 sequences, around two fifths of them appearing once. Germline CDR1 is SGHTA and CDR2 is FQGTGA. The V gene lost 5 bases and the J gene lost 0 bases, with 12 bases spanning the gap. The CDR3 contains 15 residues. This clonotype was detected only a few times. The TCR was taken from a male donor with esophageal squamous cell carcinoma. This chain connects TRBV7-3 to TRBJ2-3, with D tentatively TRBD2 (5 bases). Sequenced sample: esophageal tumor tissue. CDR3 sequence: CASSHWAGSTDTQYF. In DNA, the CDR3 is TGTGCCAGCAGCCATTGGGCGGGTAGCACAGATACGCAGTATTTT.